These 22 T cell receptor beta chains originate from one sample sequenced in a study of naive and memory T cell subsets. The beta constant-region primer was an equimolar mix of two oligonucleotides covering TRBC1 and TRBC2. A single record per CDR3 protein comes from TCRdb applying MiXCR to the UMI-ligation and nested PCR reads. The sample gives 140,000 to 150,000 distinct CDR3 sequences, over 15% of which show up once; approximately 0.15% is in the top ten. The source material was naive CD4+ T cells from blood. These receptors came from a human donor in good health.

The chain is built from TRBV14 and TRBJ1-4; possibly TRBD1 for D (6 bases). In germline, CDR1 is SGHDN, CDR2 FVKESK. The CDR3 covers 16 residues. Trimming pared 1 base from V and 7 bases from J, leaving 16 bases between. The CDR3 region has the DNA TGTGCCAGCAGCCAAGTCCTCAGGGGTACTGGTGAAAAACTGTTTTTT. Amino acids: CASSQVLRGTGEKLFF.

This clonotype was detected many times. The chain combines TRBV7-2 with TRBJ2-3, with D hard to call. The V end was cut by 6 bases, the J end by 1 base, with 8 bases between. The germline V gene encodes CDR1 SGHTA and CDR2 FQGNSA. The CDR3 contains 13 residues. DNA for the CDR3: TGTGCCAGCAGTTCAACAGGCACAGATACGCAGTATTTT. It codes for CASSSTGTDTQYF.

This clonotype was seen repeatedly, ten times or more. The rearrangement uses TRBV20-1 and TRBJ2-3, with 9 bases aligning to TRBD2. This CDR3 is 15 amino acids long. CDR1 DFQATT and CDR2 SNEGSKA come from the germline V gene (reference sequence). The V segment lost 0 bases and the J segment 0 bases; nucleotides outside the gene matches: 1. CDR3 in amino acids: CSARDLAGSTDTQYF. CDR3 DNA: TGCAGTGCTAGAGATCTAGCGGGGAGCACAGATACGCAGTATTTT.

This clonotype was seen a few times. The chain combines TRBV6-6 with TRBJ2-1, with 9 nucleotides matching TRBD2. Losses at the gene ends were 6 bases for V and 2 bases for J; bases not matched to a gene: 5. The CDR3 totals 15 residues. CDR1 and CDR2 (germline): MNHNY, SVGAGI (reference sequence). CDR3 region: CASRLAGEPYNEQFF. The CDR3 region has the DNA TGTGCCAGCAGATTAGCGGGAGAGCCCTACAATGAGCAGTTCTTC.

The chain employs TRBV7-3 and TRBJ1-1, with D unclear. The ends were cut back, 3 bases at V and 0 bases at J, with 8 bases in the middle. Germline CDR1 reads SGHTA; CDR2 reads FQGTGA. This CDR3 region has 14 residues. The CDR3 nucleotides read TGTGCCAGCAGCTTCACCGAGGTGAACACTGAAGCTTTCTTT. Protein sequence: CASSFTEVNTEAFF.

The sample holds a few counts of this clonotype. This chain connects TRBV7-9 to TRBJ1-4; 11 bases map to TRBD1. Trimming at V came to 4 bases and at J to 12 bases, leaving 1 base not matched to a gene. The germline CDR1 and CDR2 sequences are SEHNR and FQNEAQ (reference sequence). The CDR3 sequence is 12 residues long. The CDR3: CASSWDRGELFF. For the CDR3, the DNA is TGTGCCAGCAGCTGGGACAGGGGGGAACTGTTTTTT.

This sequence joins TRBV12-3 or TRBV12-4 and TRBJ1-6; TRBD1 aligns across 8 bases. The CDR3 is made up of 15 amino acids. Germline trimming cut 4 bases from V and 9 bases from J; bases unmatched to any gene: 8. CDR3 sequence (DNA): TGTGCCAGCAGTTCAGGACAGGGCCGAGTTTCACCCCTCCACTTT. Amino acid sequence: CASSSGQGRVSPLHF.

This chain joins TRBV7-3 and TRBJ2-1; D may match TRBD1 or TRBD2 (5 bases each). The V and J ends lost 5 bases and 5 bases respectively, with 13 bases between them. The CDR3 runs to 14 residues. Germline CDR1 and CDR2: SGHTA and FQGTGA. CDR3 sequence reads: CASSPGRADNEQFF. The CDR3 coding sequence is TGTGCCAGCAGCCCGGGACGAGCGGACAATGAGCAGTTCTTC.

J is TRBJ1-1 and V is TRBV5-4; D possibly corresponds to TRBD1 (5 bases). There are 13 residues in the CDR3. V lost 0 bases and J 4 bases, leaving 7 bases between the germline ends. Germline V CDR1 and CDR2: SGHNT, YYREEE (reference sequence). The CDR3 sequence is CASSLEGFTEAFF. CDR3 sequence (DNA): TGTGCCAGCAGCTTGGAGGGGTTCACTGAAGCTTTCTTT.

This clonotype was counted a few times. The chain employs TRBV2 and TRBJ1-1; D is perhaps TRBD1 (6 bases). The CDR3 is made up of 14 amino acids. Germline values: CDR1 SNHLY, CDR2 FYNNEI. The V end was cut by 3 bases, the J end by 6 bases, with 14 bases between. The CDR3 spells CASSEVWGASEAFF. DNA for the CDR3: TGTGCCAGCAGTGAGGTTTGGGGGGCATCTGAAGCTTTCTTT.

The chain uses TRBV5-8 and TRBJ2-3; tentatively, D is TRBD2 (7 bases). Trimming removed 4 bases from V and 1 base from J, with 22 bases in between. Looked up from germline, CDR1 is SGHTS and CDR2 is YDEGEE. This CDR3 is 18 amino acids long. The CDR3 sequence is CASSLTGTWGGRTDTQYF. CDR3 DNA sequence: TGTGCCAGCAGCCTCACCGGGACCTGGGGGGGCCGCACAGATACGCAGTATTTT.

The chain uses TRBV29-1 and TRBJ2-5, with D unclear. Trimming stripped 4 bases from V and 0 bases from J, with 12 bases between. The CDR3 has 14 residues. Germline assignment: CDR1 SQVTM and CDR2 ANQGSEA. The CDR3 DNA is TGCAGCGTTGTCGTCGAGGACCACCAAGAGACCCAGTACTTC. This translates into CSVVVEDHQETQYF.

Details on this clonotype: Germline and junction disagree at one end, which may indicate a read error. This chain links TRBV19 with TRBJ2-5; D perhaps matches TRBD1 (6 bases). This CDR3 contains 15 residues. The germline gives CDR1 LNHDA, CDR2 SQIVND (reference sequence). This chain's CDR3 is CASSIPSGDQETQYF. The CDR3 nucleotides are TGTGCCAGTAGTATACCGTCAGGGGACCAGGAGACCCAGTACTTC. The variable domain in full, with the rest retrieved from reference TRBV19 and TRBJ2-5, is DGGITQSPKYLFRKEGQNVTLSCEQNLNHDAMYWYRQDPGQGLRLIYYSQIVNDFQKGDIAEGYSVSREKKESFPLTVTSAQKNPTAFYLCASSIPSGDQETQYFGPGTRLLVL.

Only a few counts were recorded for this clonotype. This rearrangement joins TRBV9 to TRBJ2-5; TRBD2 agrees at 9 bases. The V gene end was trimmed by 4 bases and the J gene end by 5 bases; junction bases not matched to a gene: 9. There are 15 residues in the CDR3. Germline V CDR1 and CDR2: SGDLS, YYNGEE. For the CDR3, the DNA is TGTGCCAGCAGCTCTCTAGGGGCGGGAGGGGAGACCCAGTACTTC. Protein product: CASSSLGAGGETQYF.

The rearrangement uses TRBV12-3 or TRBV12-4 and TRBJ2-7, with a tentative D call TRBD1 (7 bases). Between the trimmed V and J ends, which lost 6 bases and 5 bases, there was a span of 14 bases. The CDR3 contains 13 residues. CDR3 DNA sequence: TGTGCCAGCAGGAGCTCCAGGGGGGACGAGCAGTACTTC. Its translation: CASRSSRGDEQYF.

This clonotype was counted between two and nine times. A junction boundary mismatches the germline segment, possibly from a read error. This chain joins TRBV29-1 and TRBJ1-1, with TRBD1 matching over 8 bases. Germline lookup yields CDR1 SQVTM and CDR2 ANQGSEA. This CDR3 comprises 13 residues. CDR3: CSVGQGLNAEAFF. The CDR3 region has the DNA TGCAGCGTTGGACAGGGGTTGAACGCTGAAGCTTTCTTT.

This clonotype has a handful of counts. This chain connects TRBV27 to TRBJ2-3; D remains ambiguous. In germline, CDR1 is MNHEY, CDR2 SMNVEV (reference sequence). This CDR3 spans 13 amino acids. The V gene lost 6 bases and the J gene lost 0 bases, with 7 bases spanning the gap. The CDR3 DNA follows: TGTGCCAGCAGGATCCTAAGCACAGATACGCAGTATTTT. Its translation is CASRILSTDTQYF.

CDR3 amino acids: CASSFWGNTNYGYTF. In DNA, the CDR3 is TGTGCCAGCAGTTTTTGGGGAAATACTAACTATGGCTACACCTTC. This chain links TRBV12-3 or TRBV12-4 with TRBJ1-2; no clear D gene. V was shortened by 3 bases and J by 0 bases, with 11 bases between the two germline ends. The CDR3 totals 15 residues.

This clonotype was seen a single time. V usage is TRBV29-1 and J usage is TRBJ1-2; the match to TRBD1 covers 9 bases. The CDR3 is made up of 14 amino acids. Germline loops: CDR1 SQVTM, CDR2 ANQGSEA. Losses at the gene ends were 7 bases for V and 6 bases for J; bases not matched to a gene: 12. The CDR3 DNA is TGCAGCGCAGAGGGAGGGACAGGGTTACATGGCTACACCTTC. Translated, it gives CSAEGGTGLHGYTF.

This chain's CDR3 is CASSPWDSSYEQYF. DNA of the CDR3: TGTGCCAGCAGCCCGTGGGACAGCTCCTACGAGCAGTACTTC. This sequence joins TRBV11-1 and TRBJ2-7; 7 bases agree with TRBD1. This CDR3 has 14 residues. Germline trimming cut 5 bases from V and 0 bases from J; bases unmatched to any gene: 4. Looked up from germline, CDR1 is SGHAT and CDR2 is FQDESV (reference sequence).

This rearrangement joins TRBV2 to TRBJ2-3; D tentatively fits TRBD1 or TRBD2 (5 bases each). V lost 3 bases to trimming and J lost 1 base, with 11 bases between them. Germline V gene data show CDR1 as SNHLY and CDR2 as FYNNEI. The CDR3 is made up of 15 amino acids. The CDR3 is CASSDGGAGTDTQYF. The CDR3 DNA reads TGTGCCAGCAGTGATGGGGGAGCAGGCACAGATACGCAGTATTTT. The complete variable domain, with remaining parts taken from reference TRBV2 and TRBJ2-3, reads EPEVTQTPSHQVTQMGQEVILRCVPISNHLYFYWYRQILGQKVEFLVSFYNNEISEKSEIFDDQFSVERPDGSNFTLKIRSTKLEDSAMYFCASSDGGAGTDTQYFGPGTRLTVL.

This clonotype was observed a handful of times. V usage is TRBV3-1 and J usage is TRBJ2-1, with 11 nucleotides matching TRBD2. The CDR3 length is 14 residues. Germline CDR1 reads LGHDT; CDR2 reads YNNKEL (reference sequence). Trimming took 1 base from V and 10 from J; bases not matched to a gene: 3. As DNA, the CDR3 is TGTGCCAGCAGCCAAGGGGCTAGCGGGGGGGAGCAGTTCTTC. Translation gives CASSQGASGGEQFF.